Listed below are T cell receptor beta chains from one sample, sequenced in a study of cytomegalovirus exposure and HLA in healthy donors. Sequencing used immunoSEQ multiplex PCR; TCRdb keeps in-frame clones, though not all of them. This table has about 240,000 clones, approximately 84% appearing once. Material: PBMCs. These receptors were obtained from a woman between 25 and 40 years old in good health and CMV-seropositive. Each CDR3 is given with its conserved first and last residue. D genes are given only for firm matches. Only some rows state a clone size, as once, few, many or a class for expanded clones.

v_gene,abundance,d_gene,j_gene,CDR3nt,CDR3aa
TRBV7-6,NA,TRBD1,TRBJ1-1,TGTGCCAGCAGCCAATATGGGACAGGGGGCTCTGAAGCTTTCTTT,CASSQYGTGGSEAFF
TRBV28,NA,NA,TRBJ1-1,TGTGCCAGCAGTGTACAGTACACTGAAGCTTTCTTT,CASSVQYTEAFF
TRBV13,NA,NA,TRBJ2-5,TGTGCCAGCAGCTTAGGGGCAGAAGAGACCCAGTACTTC,CASSLGAEETQYF
TRBV14,NA,TRBD2,TRBJ2-7,TGTGCCAGCAGCCGGGGAGGGATCCCGACCACCTACGAGCAGTACTTC,CASSRGGIPTTYEQYF
TRBV25-1,NA,NA,TRBJ2-7,TGTGCCAGCAGTGGACCGACAGGAACAGGAGCCTACGAGCAGTACTTC,CASSGPTGTGAYEQYF
TRBV15,few,NA,TRBJ1-5,TGTGCCACCAGCAGAGATCTGGAGGGGACCCAGAGCAATCAGCCCCAGCATTTT,CATSRDLEGTQSNQPQHF
TRBV25-1,NA,NA,TRBJ1-5,TGTGCCAGCAACGGGGATTATAGCAATCAGCCCCAGCATTTT,CASNGDYSNQPQHF
TRBV30,NA,TRBD1,TRBJ2-7,TGTGCCTGGACGCGACGTACAGGGGGGAGGTACGAGCAGTACTTC,CAWTRRTGGRYEQYF
TRBV5-1,NA,TRBD2,TRBJ2-3,TGCGCCAGCAGCTTAAGCGGGGCGAGCACAGATACGCAGTATTTT,CASSLSGASTDTQYF
TRBV5-1,NA,TRBD1,TRBJ1-2,TGCGCCAGCAGCTTGGACAGCACCGGGACAGGGGACGGCTACACCTTC,CASSLDSTGTGDGYTF
TRBV11-3,NA,TRBD2,TRBJ2-7,TGTGCCAGCAGCTTATCTAGCGGGGACTACGAGCAGTACTTC,CASSLSSGDYEQYF
TRBV7-9,NA,TRBD1,TRBJ1-1,TGTGCCAGCACACAGGGGGAAGGGGAAGCTTTCTTT,CASTQGEGEAFF
TRBV28,NA,TRBD1,TRBJ2-6,TGTGCCAGCAGTTTAGGGACAGGGACTGGGGCCAACGTCCTGACTTTC,CASSLGTGTGANVLTF
TRBV19,NA,TRBD1,TRBJ2-7,TGTGCCAGTAGGCTGAAGGGACAGGGGGCCTACGAGCAGTACTTC,CASRLKGQGAYEQYF
TRBV2,NA,NA,TRBJ2-3,TGTGCCAGCAGTGAAAGTGTGGGAGGTTCTCTGTATACGCAGTATTTT,CASSESVGGSLYTQYF
TRBV5-1,NA,NA,TRBJ2-2,TGCGCCAGCAGCCCCCATACAGCGAACACCGGGGAGCTGTTTTTT,CASSPHTANTGELFF
TRBV21-1,few,NA,TRBJ2-1,TGTGCCAGCAGCAAACGAACTACCTACAATGAGCAGTTCTTC,CASSKRTTYNEQFF
TRBV6-1,NA,TRBD1,TRBJ1-5,TGTGCCAGCAGAACCTCCGGGACAGGGCATCAGCCCCAGCATTTT,CASRTSGTGHQPQHF
TRBV15,NA,NA,TRBJ1-5,TGTGCCACCAGCAGAGATCAACAGCCCCAGCATTTT,CATSRDQQPQHF
TRBV19,NA,NA,TRBJ1-5,TGTGCCAGTAGACCGACAGGCGGGAGCAATCAGCCCCAGCATTTT,CASRPTGGSNQPQHF
TRBV7-2,few,NA,TRBJ2-1,TGTGCCAGCAGCTTAGTGGTGGGCGGGACCTACAATGAGCAGTTCTTC,CASSLVVGGTYNEQFF
TRBV11-3,NA,NA,TRBJ1-1,TGTGCCAGCAGCCCGGACAGTCCAGAAGCTTTCTTT,CASSPDSPEAFF
TRBV19,few,TRBD2,TRBJ2-7,TGTGCCAGTAGACAGACTAGCGGGGTATCCTACGAGCAGTACTTC,CASRQTSGVSYEQYF
TRBV5-6,NA,TRBD1,TRBJ2-7,TGTGCCAGCAGCTTGCCCGGGGACAGAACCTACGAGCAGTACTTC,CASSLPGDRTYEQYF
TRBV11-3,NA,TRBD1,TRBJ2-6,TGTGCCAGCAGCCCAGAACAGGGGACCAACGTCCTGACTTTC,CASSPEQGTNVLTF
TRBV5-4,NA,NA,TRBJ2-5,TGTGCCAGCAGCCCCGGAGTAAAGGGAGGTCCCGGGGAGACCCAGTACTTC,CASSPGVKGGPGETQYF
TRBV2,NA,NA,TRBJ2-3,TGTGCCAGCAGTACTGGTAACACAGATACGCAGTATTTT,CASSTGNTDTQYF
TRBV27,once,TRBD1,TRBJ1-1,TGTGCCAGCAGTTTATCGTACAGGGGTAAGAACACTGAAGCTTTCTTT,CASSLSYRGKNTEAFF
TRBV6-5,NA,NA,TRBJ2-7,TGTGCCAGTCACCCCCGCCAGACACCCTACGAGCAGTACTTC,CASHPRQTPYEQYF
TRBV9,NA,TRBD2,TRBJ2-7,TGTGCCAGCAGCGCGTCTAGCGGGCACTCCTACGAGCAGTACTTC,CASSASSGHSYEQYF
TRBV5-6,NA,TRBD1,TRBJ1-1,TGTGCCAGCAGCAGAGGACAGGGGGGGGGCACTGAAGCTTTCTTT,CASSRGQGGGTEAFF
TRBV5-1,NA,TRBD2,TRBJ2-7,TGCGCCAGCAGCTTGTATAGCGGGAGTTCGTACGAGCAGTACTTC,CASSLYSGSSYEQYF
TRBV10-2,once,NA,TRBJ1-1,TGCGCCAGCAGTGAGTCAAGGGTACGCGGGACTGAAGCTTTCTTT,CASSESRVRGTEAFF
TRBV28,NA,NA,TRBJ1-1,TGTGCCAGCAGTTTATATGGGCCTGAAGCTTTCTTT,CASSLYGPEAFF
TRBV5-4,NA,TRBD1,TRBJ1-1,TGTGCCAGCAGCTCGACAGGGTTAAACACTGAAGCTTTCTTT,CASSSTGLNTEAFF
TRBV6-1,NA,TRBD2,TRBJ2-1,TGTGCCAGCAGTGAAGCTCTCGGGGGGTGGGATGAGCAGTTCTTC,CASSEALGGWDEQFF
TRBV11-2,NA,NA,TRBJ2-1,TGTGCCAGCAGCTCCCTCTGGGGCCGCGGTTCTGGGAATGAGCAGTTCTTC,CASSSLWGRGSGNEQFF
TRBV5-4,once,TRBD2,TRBJ2-1,TGTGCCAGCAGCTTACGACTAGCGGGAGACGATGAGCAGTTCTTC,CASSLRLAGDDEQFF
TRBV6-1,NA,NA,TRBJ1-2,TGTGCCAGCAGTGAAACCTACGGGGTGAGGTTTGGAGGTGGCTACACCTTC,CASSETYGVRFGGGYTF
TRBV30,NA,TRBD2,TRBJ2-1,TGTGCCTGGCAGCGGGAGGCCTACAATGAGCAGTTCTTC,CAWQREAYNEQFF
TRBV9,NA,TRBD1,TRBJ2-5,TGTGCCAGCAGCGCAGGACAGGTTGGCTTCGAGACCCAGTACTTC,CASSAGQVGFETQYF
TRBV28,NA,TRBD2,TRBJ2-7,TGTGCCAGCAGTTTAGGACTAGCGACCATAGCCGACGAGCAGTACTTC,CASSLGLATIADEQYF
TRBV7-2,NA,TRBD2,TRBJ2-7,TGTGCCAGCAGCTTAGCGAGCGGCGGGAGCTCCTACGAGCAGTACTTC,CASSLASGGSSYEQYF
TRBV27,NA,NA,TRBJ2-1,TGTGCCAGCAGTCCATTCCTTGTCGGTGAGCAGTTCTTC,CASSPFLVGEQFF
TRBV6-5,NA,TRBD1,TRBJ2-7,TGTGCCAGCAGCAACAGGGGGCAGTTCAACGAGCAGTACTTC,CASSNRGQFNEQYF
TRBV5-1,NA,TRBD1,TRBJ2-7,TGCGCCAGCAGCTCCCAGGACAGGGGGCCGGTCGAGCAGTACTTC,CASSSQDRGPVEQYF
TRBV11-3,NA,NA,TRBJ2-6,TGTGCCAGCAGCGGTTATAGTTCCGGGGCCAACGTCCTGACTTTC,CASSGYSSGANVLTF
TRBV6-5,NA,TRBD1,TRBJ2-2,TGTGCCAGCAGTTACTCCATAGGGGGCGATCCCGGGGAGCTGTTTTTT,CASSYSIGGDPGELFF